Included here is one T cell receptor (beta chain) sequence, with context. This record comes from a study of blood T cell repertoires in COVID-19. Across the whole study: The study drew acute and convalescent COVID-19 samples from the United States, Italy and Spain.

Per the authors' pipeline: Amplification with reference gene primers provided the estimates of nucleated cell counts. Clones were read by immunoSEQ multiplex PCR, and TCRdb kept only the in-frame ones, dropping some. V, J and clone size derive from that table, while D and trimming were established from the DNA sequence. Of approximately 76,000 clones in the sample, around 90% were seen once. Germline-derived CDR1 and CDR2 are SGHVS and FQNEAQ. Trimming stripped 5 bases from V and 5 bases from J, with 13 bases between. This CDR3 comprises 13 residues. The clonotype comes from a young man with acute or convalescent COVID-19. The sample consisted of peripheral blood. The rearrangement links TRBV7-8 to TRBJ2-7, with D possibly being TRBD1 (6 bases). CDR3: CASSPKYRDEQYF. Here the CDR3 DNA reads TGTGCCAGCAGCCCCAAGTACAGGGACGAGCAGTACTTC. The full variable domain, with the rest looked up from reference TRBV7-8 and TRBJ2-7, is GAGVSQSPRYKVAKRGQDVALRCDPISGHVSLFWYQQALGQGPEFLTYFQNEAQLDKSGLPSDRFFAERPEGSVSTLKIQRTQQEDSAVYLCASSPKYRDEQYFGPGTRLTVT.